A selection of T cell receptor beta chains follows, all from one sample in a study of T-cell memory formation after mild COVID-19. TCRdb itself ran the 5' RACE reads through MiXCR, one entry per CDR3 protein. The sample lists 300,000 to 400,000 distinct CDR3 sequences, over 10% occurring once. Sequencing was done on a sample of PBMCs or a T cell subset sorted from them (not recorded which). The receptor source for this set is a man younger than 35 who had mild COVID-19 (a few samples of this study predate the infection). Cell type and time point are not known. Each CDR3 is given with its conserved first and last residue. Each record gives: CDR3 length, J gene, D gene, clone size, V gene, CDR3 DNA, CDR3 protein. The D gene is left open where the match is weak. Where a row states a size, it is once, few, many or the class of an expanded clone; other rows omit it.

15 TRBJ2-3 TRBD1 few TRBV6-5 TGTGCCAGCAGTTACGGGACAGGGATCGGAGATACGCAGTATTTT CASSYGTGIGDTQYF
15 TRBJ2-1 - many TRBV5-1 TGCGCCAGCAGCTTGGCGGTCCTATCCTACAATGAGCAGTTCTTC CASSLAVLSYNEQFF
14 TRBJ2-7 - few TRBV6-5 TGTGCCAGCAAAAAGGGTTTAAGCTCCTACGAGCAGTACTTC CASKKGLSSYEQYF
17 TRBJ1-1 - many TRBV5-5 TGTGCCAGCACAAGCCAGGCGGGCGCTCCTATGAACACTGAAGCTTTCTTT CASTSQAGAPMNTEAFF
14 TRBJ1-4 - - TRBV9 TGTGCCAGCAGCCCACGGACGGAGGATGAAAAACTGTTTTTT CASSPRTEDEKLFF
12 TRBJ2-2 - few TRBV7-9 TGTGCCAGCAGCGCCGCTGGCGGGGAGCTGTTTTTT CASSAAGGELFF
14 TRBJ1-2 - - TRBV6-6 TGTGCCAGCAGTACTACAGGGTCCGACTATGGCTACACCTTC CASSTTGSDYGYTF
13 TRBJ2-5 - few TRBV9 TGTGCCAGCAGCGTAACAGGGACCGAGACCCAGTACTTC CASSVTGTETQYF
15 TRBJ2-3 - few TRBV3-1 TGTGCCAGCAGCCAAGGGACTACCGGCGTCGATACGCAGTATTTT CASSQGTTGVDTQYF
16 TRBJ2-5 - few TRBV3-1 TGTGCCAGCAGCCAAGGGGGCTCCGGGACCGGGGAGACCCAGTACTTC CASSQGGSGTGETQYF
13 TRBJ1-2 - - TRBV5-6 TGTGCCAGCAGCTTGAGAGGGGAGTATGGCTACACCTTC CASSLRGEYGYTF
13 TRBJ1-3 - - TRBV6-5 TGTGCCAGCAAAGACAGGAACGGAAACACCATATATTTT CASKDRNGNTIYF
14 TRBJ2-1 TRBD1 - TRBV2 TGTGCCAGCCTCCGGGACAGGGTTAACAATGAGCAGTTCTTC CASLRDRVNNEQFF
17 TRBJ2-3 TRBD2 few TRBV6-5 TGTGCCAGCAGTTACTCACCGGCTAGCGGGGGGCCGGATACGCAGTATTTT CASSYSPASGGPDTQYF
13 TRBJ2-1 - - TRBV5-1 TGCGCCAGCAGCTTGGCTAGGTACAATGAGCAGTTCTTC CASSLARYNEQFF
17 TRBJ2-3 - few TRBV20-1 TGCAGTGCTTGCTTCGGGGTAGGGGAGTGGCGCACAGATACGCAGTATTTT CSACFGVGEWRTDTQYF
16 TRBJ2-5 TRBD2 few TRBV2 TGTGCCAGCAGTCTCGGTCTAGCGGGGACACAAGAGACCCAGTACTTC CASSLGLAGTQETQYF
13 TRBJ2-7 - - TRBV6-5 TGTGCCAGCGGGGCAGGAACTACGAACGAGCAGTACTTC CASGAGTTNEQYF
14 TRBJ2-1 - many TRBV9 TGTGCCAGCAGCGTAGATCCGGTTTACAATGAGCAGTTCTTC CASSVDPVYNEQFF
12 TRBJ1-2 - - TRBV30 TGTGCCTGGAGTGCGGGAGGGGCCGGCTACACCTTC CAWSAGGAGYTF
12 TRBJ1-1 - few TRBV29-1 TGCAGCGTTGTATGGGATTTCACTGAAGCTTTCTTT CSVVWDFTEAFF